These 21 T cell receptor beta chains were all obtained from the same sample, sequenced in a study of radiotherapy plus CTLA-4 blockade in lung cancer. Clones were sequenced by immunoSEQ multiplex PCR, and TCRdb holds only the in-frame ones, with some missing. This sample has about 120,000 clones; around 84% occur once, and the top ten carry roughly 3.3%. The sample was peripheral blood, taken from a patient treated with radiotherapy plus ipilimumab. The origin of the receptors is a human donor with non-small cell lung cancer that progressed on radiotherapy plus ipilimumab. Some clones in this sample may be carry-over from other donors' samples.

V is TRBV4-2 and J is TRBJ1-2; 7 nucleotides align to TRBD1. J lost 2 bases, V lost 3 bases, and 6 bases had no gene match. CDR1 is LGHNA and CDR2 is YNFKEQ in the germline V gene. This CDR3 is 15 amino acids long. The CDR3 sequence is CASSQAGQDNYGYTF. The CDR3 DNA reads TGTGCCAGCAGCCAGGCTGGACAGGACAACTATGGCTACACCTTC.

The rearrangement joins TRBV6-1 to TRBJ1-2; D not certain. CDR3 length equals 13 residues. CDR1 and CDR2 from the germline V gene are MNHNS and SASEGT. Trimming stripped 1 base from V and 6 bases from J, with 9 bases between. The CDR3 region has the DNA TGTGCCAGCAGTGAAGGGTATGGGGATGGCTACACCTTC. Its translation: CASSEGYGDGYTF.

The chain employs TRBV28 and TRBJ2-7; D is uncertain. This CDR3 spans 14 amino acids. Trimming left V 7 bases short and J 4 bases short, with 17 bases between. The V gene's germline CDR1 is MDHEN and CDR2 SYDVKM. The CDR3, as DNA: TGTGCCAGCAAAATAGGCAGCAGAGGATACGAGCAGTACTTC. Translated, it gives CASKIGSRGYEQYF.

The chain has TRBV5-1 and TRBJ2-3; the D gene is possibly TRBD1 (6 bases). The V end lost 0 bases, the J end lost 3 bases, and 11 bases lay between the germline ends. This CDR3 is built from 15 residues. Germline-derived CDR1 and CDR2 are SGHRS and YFSETQ. CDR3 sequence (DNA): TGCGCCAGCAGCTTGGGGGGGCCTTATACAGATACGCAGTATTTT. Protein sequence: CASSLGGPYTDTQYF.

Remarks on this clone: This sample also contains other DNA sequences that code for the same CDR3. The rearrangement joins TRBV2 to TRBJ2-1, with TRBD2 as a possible D gene (6 bases). The CDR3 has 15 amino acids. Trimming stripped 2 bases from V and 6 bases from J, with 14 bases between. CDR1 is SNHLY and CDR2 is FYNNEI in the germline V gene. The CDR3 DNA reads as TGTGCCAGCAGTGAACTCCGGGACTGGCGCAATGAGCAGTTCTTC. Amino acid sequence: CASSELRDWRNEQFF. Combining the CDR3 with reference TRBV2 and TRBJ2-1 gives the whole variable domain EPEVTQTPSHQVTQMGQEVILRCVPISNHLYFYWYRQILGQKVEFLVSFYNNEISEKSEIFDDQFSVERPDGSNFTLKIRSTKLEDSAMYFCASSELRDWRNEQFFGPGTRLTVL.

The CDR3 region has the DNA TGCGCCAGCAGCCAAGGGTTGGCGGGGGGGATGTACAATGAGCAGTTCTTC. It translates to CASSQGLAGGMYNEQFF. The V and J genes are TRBV4-1 and TRBJ2-1; 9 bases agree with TRBD2. The CDR3 is made up of 17 amino acids. J lost 4 bases, V lost 1 base, and 8 bases had no gene match. Looked up from germline, CDR1 is MGHRA and CDR2 is YSYEKL.

Comment on this clone: One junction end disagrees with the germline gene, perhaps due to a read error. The gene calls are TRBV7-7 and TRBJ2-5; weak D call: TRBD2 (5 bases). Germline lookup yields CDR1 SSHAT and CDR2 FNYEAQ (reference sequence). CDR3 length equals 13 residues. The CDR3 region is CASSRSGRETQYF. CDR3 DNA: TGTGCTAGCAGCCGGTCGGGGAGAGAGACCCAGTACTTC. The full variable domain, in which reference TRBV7-7 and TRBJ2-5 provide the parts outside the CDR3, is GAGVSQSPRYKVTKRGQDVTLRCDPISSHATLYWYQQALGQGPEFLTYFNYEAQPDKSGLPSDRFSAERPEGSISTLTIQRTEQRDSAMYRCASSRSGRETQYFGPGTRLLVL.

V gene TRBV7-9 combines with J gene TRBJ2-7; D possibly matches TRBD1 or TRBD2 (5 bases each). The CDR3 runs to 18 residues. Trimming pared 4 bases from V and 0 bases from J, leaving 22 bases between. Germline V gene sequence: CDR1 SEHNR, CDR2 FQNEAQ (reference sequence). The CDR3 bases are TGTGCCAGCAGCTCAAGCATCCGCCGGGGCAGGGACTCCTACGAGCAGTACTTC. Its translation: CASSSSIRRGRDSYEQYF.

This chain joins TRBV18 and TRBJ1-5; 7 nucleotides match TRBD1. V was clipped by 5 bases and J by 2 bases; unmatched bases: 3. CDR1 is KGHSH, CDR2 LQKENI, per germline. CDR3 length: 14 residues. CDR3 amino acids: CASSYGQGNQPQHF. In nucleotides, the CDR3 is TGTGCCAGCTCATATGGACAGGGCAATCAGCCCCAGCATTTT.

This clone was seen ten or more times. CDR3 amino acids: CASSQNRQDNSPLHF. The CDR3 DNA reads TGCGCCAGCAGCCAGAACAGACAGGATAATTCACCCCTCCACTTT. The rearrangement joins TRBV4-3 to TRBJ1-6; perhaps TRBD1 as D (6 bases). This CDR3 spans 15 amino acids. V lost 3 bases, J lost 5 bases, and 11 bases lay in between. Germline-derived CDR1 and CDR2 are LGHNA and YSLEER.

The rearrangement joins TRBV2 to TRBJ1-2; D might be TRBD1 (5 bases). The CDR3 sequence is 14 residues long. The germline V gene has CDR1 SNHLY and CDR2 FYNNEI. The V end was cut by 4 bases, the J end by 8 bases, with 17 bases between. The CDR3 region has the DNA TGTGCCAGCAGTGTAGGGGACTCTAAGCGGGGCTACACCTTC. Encoded protein: CASSVGDSKRGYTF.

This chain uses TRBV18 with TRBJ2-1, with D perhaps matching TRBD1 (6 bases). CDR3 length: 16 residues. Germline V CDR1 and CDR2: KGHSH, LQKENI. Trimming pared 0 bases from V and 4 bases from J, leaving 13 bases between. The CDR3 spells CASSPPNRAAYNEQFF. DNA of the CDR3: TGTGCCAGCTCACCACCGAACAGGGCCGCTTACAATGAGCAGTTCTTC.

V is TRBV2 and J is TRBJ1-2; possibly TRBD1 for D (6 bases). The V gene lost 2 bases and the J gene lost 4 bases, with 17 bases spanning the gap. From germline, CDR1 is SNHLY and CDR2 FYNNEI. The CDR3 totals 16 residues. CDR3 residues: CASSESTRGAAYGYTF. In DNA, the CDR3 is TGTGCCAGCAGTGAATCAACGCGGGGGGCGGCCTATGGCTACACCTTC.

As to this clone: Other DNA sequences in the same sample also yield this CDR3. The V and J genes are TRBV9 and TRBJ2-1; D is possibly TRBD2 (6 bases). CDR1 SGDLS and CDR2 YYNGEE come from the germline V gene. Trimming took 0 bases from V and 2 from J, leaving 9 bases between them. CDR3 length: 15 residues. The CDR3 coding sequence is TGTGCCAGCAGCGTAGCGGGGGAAACCTACAATGAGCAGTTCTTC. As protein: CASSVAGETYNEQFF.

This chain links TRBV5-6 with TRBJ2-3; 7 nucleotides agree with TRBD1. Losses at the gene ends were 1 base for V and 2 bases for J; bases not matched to a gene: 1. The CDR3 extends over 14 amino acids. CDR1 SGHDT and CDR2 YYEEEE come from the germline V gene. The CDR3: CASSLTGDTDTQYF. DNA of the CDR3: TGTGCCAGCAGCTTGACAGGGGACACAGATACGCAGTATTTT.

V usage is TRBV15 and J usage is TRBJ1-2; TRBD1 agrees at 8 bases. Germline trimming cut 8 bases from V and 6 bases from J; bases unmatched to any gene: 5. Germline V gene data show CDR1 as LNHNV and CDR2 as YYDKDF (reference sequence). CDR3 length: 12 residues. This chain's CDR3 is CATAGTGDGYTF. The CDR3 region has the DNA TGTGCCACCGCCGGGACAGGAGATGGCTACACCTTC.

There are a few counts of this clone. The chain has TRBV9 and TRBJ1-6, with a weak D call TRBD1 (5 bases). Germline V gene data show CDR1 as SGDLS and CDR2 as YYNGEE. The CDR3 contains 14 residues. The V and J ends lost 4 bases and 7 bases respectively, with 12 bases between them. The CDR3 loop is CASSLTALNSPLHF. CDR3 in DNA: TGTGCCAGCAGCCTGACAGCCCTAAATTCACCCCTCCACTTT.

V usage is TRBV7-2 and J usage is TRBJ2-7; D ambiguous. This CDR3 spans 12 amino acids. Germline CDR1 SGHTA, CDR2 FQGNSA. The ends were cut back, 4 bases at V and 9 bases at J, with 13 bases in the middle. CDR3 in DNA: TGTGCCAGCAGCTCCCAGACATACTGGCAGTACTTC. Amino acids: CASSSQTYWQYF.

In this sample, this clone turned up once. The chain uses TRBV15 and TRBJ1-5; D call uncertain. This CDR3 spans 15 amino acids. Trimming removed 2 bases from V and 5 bases from J, with 13 bases in between. Germline CDR1 and CDR2: LNHNV and YYDKDF (reference sequence). The CDR3 spells CATSRQSAGDQPQHF. CDR3 nucleotides: TGTGCCACCAGCAGACAGAGTGCTGGGGATCAGCCCCAGCATTTT.

The chain links TRBV11-2 to TRBJ1-3; D perhaps matches TRBD1 (5 bases). This CDR3 is 16 amino acids long. Trimming took off 2 bases at V and 4 bases at J, with 15 bases between the two ends. The germline V gene encodes CDR1 SGHAT and CDR2 FQNNGV. The CDR3 nucleotides are TGTGCCAGCAGCTTAACCCCGGGACCGCCGGGAAACACCATATATTTT. Its translation is CASSLTPGPPGNTIYF.

The V gene is TRBV7-3, the J gene TRBJ2-5; the D gene is possibly TRBD2 (5 bases). This CDR3 contains 14 residues. The germline CDR1 and CDR2 sequences are SGHTA and FQGTGA. Trimming took 5 bases from V and 5 from J, leaving 15 bases between them. CDR3 sequence reads: CASSPKGVRETQYF. CDR3 in DNA: TGTGCCAGCAGCCCCAAGGGAGTTAGGGAGACCCAGTACTTC.